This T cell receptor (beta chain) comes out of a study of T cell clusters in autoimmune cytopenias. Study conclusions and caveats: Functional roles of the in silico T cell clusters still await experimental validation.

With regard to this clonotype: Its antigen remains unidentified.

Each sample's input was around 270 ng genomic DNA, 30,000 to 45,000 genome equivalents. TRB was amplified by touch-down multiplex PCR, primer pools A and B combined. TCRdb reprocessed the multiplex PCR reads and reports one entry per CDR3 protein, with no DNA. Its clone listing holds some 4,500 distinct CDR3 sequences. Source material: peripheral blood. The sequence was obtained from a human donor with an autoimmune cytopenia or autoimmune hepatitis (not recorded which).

The chain's CDR3 is CASSPLQGPQETQYF. The chain has TRBV5-4 and TRBJ2-5; TCRdb reports TRBD1, a call that lacks DNA to check it against. The germline V gene encodes CDR1 SGHNT and CDR2 YYREEE (reference sequence). The CDR3 is 15 amino acids.